This T cell receptor (beta chain) emerged from a study of radiation and T cells in renal cell carcinoma. Study-wide results and limits: In blood, top tumor clones expanded by 2 weeks, shrinking by 4. Top 100 clonotypes averaged around 50% in irradiated versus around 45% in nephrectomy-only tumors. Without pretreatment biopsies, baseline tumor clonotype presence was undetermined.

The treatment: 15 Gy SBRT to primary tumor, nephrectomy 4 weeks later. Nephrectomy followed 15 Gy stereotactic body radiation by 4 weeks. The sample holds a few counts of this clone. Its antigen is unknown. The protocol was immunoSEQ multiplex PCR, while the TCRdb copy is restricted to in-frame clones and leaves out a portion. The table lists approximately 24,000 clones, 40% to 55% of them singletons. From germline, CDR1 is LNHDA and CDR2 SQIVND (reference sequence). The CDR3 is 14 amino acids. Trimming stripped 4 bases from V and 1 base from J, with 10 bases between. This sample comprised tumor tissue, obtained from a patient whose treatment included radiotherapy and nephrectomy. The V call is TRBV19, the J call TRBJ1-1; D remains unclear. The sequence was obtained from a woman between 45 and 60 years old with renal cell carcinoma. CDR3 protein: CASSKWTGNTEAFF. As DNA, the CDR3 is TGTGCCAGTAGTAAATGGACGGGGAACACTGAAGCTTTCTTT.